This TCR delta chain was recovered during a study of Vδ1+ human thymocytes. Study conclusions and caveats: Bulk data may be misread because of unexpected Vdelta2 sequences. In the thymus, TRG and TRD repertoires looked highly polyclonal with Gaussian CDR3 lengths. About 20% of thymic delta-chain sequences were Vdelta2, with few Vdelta3, unlike blood Vdelta1+ controls.

Germline V lookup: CDR1 TSWWSYY, CDR2 QGS. The CDR3 extends over 13 amino acids. V lost 6 bases, J lost 3 bases, and 11 bases lay in between. Extracted RNA was reverse transcribed into cDNA. CDR3 amplicons came from multiplex PCR with pooled V-gene forward and constant-region reverse primers. TCRdb redid the clone calls on the multiplex PCR reads with CATT. The sample carries more than 50,000 delta-chain clones, approximately 15% recorded once. This clone was detected only a few times. The antigen remains undetermined. After alphabeta T cell depletion, CD3+ Vdelta1+ Vdelta2- thymocytes were sorted. The sequencing input was Vdelta1+ gamma-delta thymocytes from the thymus. The subset here: FACS-sorted CD3+ TCRalphabeta- TCRVdelta1+ TCRVdelta2- thymocytes. This receptor was identified in a boy under three years old who had congenital heart surgery. V gene TRDV1 combines with J gene TRDJ1; D gene ambiguous. The CDR3 loop is CALGVPSSDKLIF. The CDR3 DNA sequence: TGTGCTCTTGGCGTCCCCAGTTCCGATAAACTCATCTTT.